Listed below are T cell receptor beta chains from one sample, sequenced in a study of blood T cell repertoires in COVID-19. Assay: immunoSEQ multiplex PCR; the TCRdb copy retains only in-frame clones and omits some. Here the sample spans around 100,000 clones, roughly 90% being singletons. Sequencing input: peripheral blood. Receptors originate from a woman between 55 and 75 years old with acute or convalescent COVID-19. CDR3s include the opening cysteine and the closing phenylalanine or tryptophan. Fields, in order: CDR3 DNA, CDR3 protein, D gene, clone size, J gene, V gene. D genes are given only for firm matches. Expanded clones are given a class, and other clones once, few, many or no size at all.

TGTGCCAGCAGTTACTCGATGGACATCTCTGGAAACACCATATATTTT | CASSYSMDISGNTIYF | - | - | TRBJ1-3 | TRBV6-5
TGTGCCAGCAGTGAAGTCGGCAGGGGGAACTATGGCTACACCTTC | CASSEVGRGNYGYTF | TRBD1 | - | TRBJ1-2 | TRBV6-1
TGTGCCAGCAGCCCGGGACTAGCGGCGGTCAAGACCCAGTACTTC | CASSPGLAAVKTQYF | TRBD2 | - | TRBJ2-5 | TRBV11-2
TGTGCCAGCAGCTTACAAGGACTCGGAGTGGCGACCGGGGAGCTGTTTTTT | CASSLQGLGVATGELFF | - | - | TRBJ2-2 | TRBV7-3
TGCGCCAGCAGCTTGGTTGGGGCTTCCACAGATACGCAGTATTTT | CASSLVGASTDTQYF | - | - | TRBJ2-3 | TRBV5-1
TGTGCCAGCAGCTTAGTAGGGGATCAGGGCGAGCAGTACTTC | CASSLVGDQGEQYF | - | - | TRBJ2-7 | TRBV11-1
TGTGCCATCAGGATGGACAGGGAGAGAAATCTTGGCTACACCTTC | CAIRMDRERNLGYTF | TRBD1 | - | TRBJ1-2 | TRBV10-3
TGTGCCAGCCACAGGGATCTGGCGGGAAACACCATATATTTT | CASHRDLAGNTIYF | - | - | TRBJ1-3 | TRBV6-5
TGTGCCAGCAGCGACGCGGGAGGACTATACAATGAGCAGTTCTTC | CASSDAGGLYNEQFF | TRBD2 | few | TRBJ2-1 | TRBV7-8
TGTGCCAGCGGGGTGGCGAGGGAGATTCCCTACAATGAGCAGTTCTTC | CASGVAREIPYNEQFF | - | - | TRBJ2-1 | TRBV21-1
TGTGCCATCAGTGCTTCGGGATCCTATAATTCACCCCTCCACTTT | CAISASGSYNSPLHF | - | - | TRBJ1-6 | TRBV10-3
TGTGCCTGGAGTCGGGAGGGACACCTCAATCAGCCCCAGCATTTT | CAWSREGHLNQPQHF | - | - | TRBJ1-5 | TRBV30
TGTGCCAGCAGCGTAGCTTGGGGTCAGGGGATAGATTCACCCCTCCACTTT | CASSVAWGQGIDSPLHF | - | - | TRBJ1-6 | TRBV9
TGTGCCAGCAGCCCCCGGGGGTACGAGCAGTACTTC | CASSPRGYEQYF | - | - | TRBJ2-7 | TRBV7-9
TGTGCCAGCAGCTTAGAGGAGGGAATAAGCTCCTATAATTCACCCCTCCACTTT | CASSLEEGISSYNSPLHF | - | - | TRBJ1-6 | TRBV11-3
TGTGCCAGCTCCCTGGGACAGGGGGAGACCCAGTACTTC | CASSLGQGETQYF | TRBD1 | once | TRBJ2-5 | TRBV18
TGTGCCAGCAGCTCCGGACTAGCGGGAATGTCGGCCAATGAGCAGTTCTTC | CASSSGLAGMSANEQFF | TRBD2 | - | TRBJ2-1 | TRBV9
TGTGCCAGCAGGGATCCGGACAGCTATGGCTACACCTTC | CASRDPDSYGYTF | - | - | TRBJ1-2 | TRBV6-5
TGTGCCAGCAGTACCGGACAGAACAATGAGCAGTTCTTC | CASSTGQNNEQFF | - | - | TRBJ2-1 | TRBV12-3/TRBV12-4